What follows describes a single T cell receptor (beta chain). Antigen: not known. Time point noted: baseline pretreatment blood. Treatment specified: 15 Gy SBRT to primary tumor, nephrectomy 4 weeks later. This renal cell carcinoma was of the clear cell type. These data belong to a study of radiation and T cells in renal cell carcinoma. Broader study findings: No pretreatment tumor biopsies were available for baseline clonotypes.

Germline V gene sequence: CDR1 SQVTM, CDR2 ANQGSEA. CDR3 length: 12 residues. Trimming left V 5 bases short and J 4 bases short, with 9 bases between. The protocol was immunoSEQ multiplex PCR, while the TCRdb copy is restricted to in-frame clones and leaves out a portion. The profile covers 100,000 to 150,000 clones, with approximately 82% appearing a single time and around 3% taken by the ten largest. Here the sequenced sample was blood, taken from a patient whose treatment included radiotherapy and nephrectomy. The receptor was derived from a woman aged 55-75 years with renal cell carcinoma. The gene calls are TRBV29-1 and TRBJ1-3; the D is unclear. CDR3 sequence reads: CSVPDGGNTIYF. CDR3 coding DNA: TGCAGCGTTCCGGACGGGGGAAACACCATATATTTT. Filled out from reference TRBV29-1 and TRBJ1-3, the complete variable domain reads SAVISQKPSRDICQRGTSLTIQCQVDSQVTMMFWYRQQPGQSLTLIATANQGSEATYESGFVIDKFPISRPNLTFSTLTVSNMSPEDSSIYLCSVPDGGNTIYFGEGSWLTVV.